These 8 T cell receptor beta chains share one sample of origin, sequenced in a study of CD8+ T cells in alopecia areata. The sequencing template was cDNA reverse transcribed from extracted RNA. Measured with immunoSEQ multiplex PCR; TCRdb has only the in-frame clones, and not every one. The data contain about 110,000 clones, roughly 55% of them singletons. The sample consisted of NKG2D-low CD8+ T cells sorted from blood. These receptors came from a human donor with alopecia areata.

Regarding this clone: This sample also contains other DNA sequences that code for the same CDR3. This sequence joins TRBV5-6 and TRBJ2-7; 8 bases map to TRBD1. With V trimmed by 2 bases and J by 7 bases, 8 bases remained unmatched. Germline CDR1 reads SGHDT; CDR2 reads YYEEEE. The CDR3 length is 14 residues. The CDR3, as DNA: TGTGCCAGCAGCTTCGGCACAGGGGGATCGGAGCAGTACTTC. It encodes CASSFGTGGSEQYF. The whole variable domain, filled in from reference TRBV5-6 and TRBJ2-7, reads DAGVTQSPTHLIKTRGQQVTLRCSPKSGHDTVSWYQQALGQGPQFIFQYYEEEERQRGNFPDRFSGHQFPNYSSELNVNALLLGDSALYLCASSFGTGGSEQYFGPGTRLTVT.

The genes are TRBV7-8 and TRBJ2-2, with D tentatively TRBD2 (6 bases). Germline CDR1 SGHVS, CDR2 FQNEAQ. V lost 5 bases and J lost 0, with 13 bases in between. This CDR3 is built from 16 residues. CDR3 in amino acids: CASSLSGRSNTGELFF. The CDR3, as DNA: TGTGCCAGCAGCCTTAGCGGACGATCGAACACCGGGGAGCTGTTTTTT.

The chain carries TRBV13 and TRBJ2-1, with D perhaps matching TRBD1 or TRBD2 (5 bases each). The CDR3 totals 13 residues. Per germline, CDR1 PRHDT and CDR2 FYEKMQ (reference sequence). The germline V and J ends were trimmed by 2 bases and 10 bases, with 12 bases remaining between them. DNA for the CDR3: TGTGCCAGCAGCTTAATGTCGGGGCAGGAGCAGTTCTTC. Amino acid sequence: CASSLMSGQEQFF. Full variable domain (missing parts from reference TRBV13 and TRBJ2-1): AAGVIQSPRHLIKEKRETATLKCYPIPRHDTVYWYQQGPGQDPQFLISFYEKMQSDKGSIPDRFSAQQFSDYHSELNMSSLELGDSALYFCASSLMSGQEQFFGPGTRLTVL.

The sample holds a few counts of this clone. The rearrangement uses TRBV15 and TRBJ2-1, with TRBD2 matching 7 bases. The CDR3 is made up of 16 amino acids. Germline V lookup: CDR1 LNHNV, CDR2 YYDKDF (reference sequence). The junction had 7 bases not matched to a gene; V was cut back by 5 bases and J by 0 bases. CDR3 nucleotides: TGTGCCACCAGCGGGGGGGAAGGGTTCTCCTACAATGAGCAGTTCTTC. It translates to CATSGGEGFSYNEQFF.

The sample holds a few counts of this clone. This chain joins TRBV29-1 and TRBJ2-5; 11 positions match TRBD2. The assigned J gene may be wrong: the sequence end matches TRBJ2-7 better. Germline assignment: CDR1 SQVTM and CDR2 ANQGSEA. This CDR3 has 14 residues. The CDR3 nucleotides are TGCAGCGTTGAGCTAGCGGGAGGTACGAGCGAGCAGTACTTC. Amino acids: CSVELAGGTSEQYF.

The chain recombines TRBV13 with TRBJ2-3, with unresolved D. CDR3 length equals 18 residues. V dropped 5 bases and J dropped 3 bases, with 24 bases sitting between them. From germline, CDR1 is PRHDT and CDR2 FYEKMQ (reference sequence). CDR3 sequence reads: CASSPGRVPVGLTDTQYF. CDR3 DNA: TGTGCCAGCAGCCCCGGACGGGTCCCAGTGGGGTTAACAGATACGCAGTATTTT.

The rearrangement joins TRBV29-1 to TRBJ1-3, with D unclear. Germline CDR1 and CDR2: SQVTM and ANQGSEA. V lost 4 bases and J lost 3, with 13 bases in between. This CDR3 contains 14 residues. The CDR3 loop is CSVVWSSGGNTIYF. Written as DNA, the CDR3 is TGCAGCGTTGTTTGGAGTAGTGGTGGAAACACCATATATTTT.

This clone has only a few counts. This chain joins TRBV28 and TRBJ2-7, with no clear D. CDR1 is MDHEN and CDR2 is SYDVKM in the germline V gene. Between the trimmed V and J ends, which lost 1 base and 5 bases, there was a span of 12 bases. This CDR3 contains 14 residues. In nucleotides, the CDR3 is TGTGCCAGCAGTTTATTCAGGAGATCGGACGAGCAGTACTTC. The encoded protein is CASSLFRRSDEQYF.